This T cell receptor beta chain originates from a study of identical twins. Overall study findings and caveats: Monozygotic twins shared more out-of-frame TCR alpha than recombination models predicted. One should note that invariant MAIT and iNKT cells could partly confound zero-insertion analyses.

About this clonotype itself: Antigen specificity is unknown.

One entry per CDR3 protein, called by TCRdb with MiXCR from the 5' RACE reads. The data contain 540,000 or so distinct CDR3 sequences, around 22% of them singletons. The CDR3 extends over 18 amino acids. The J segment lost 1 base and the V segment lost 2 bases, leaving 7 bases of the junction unmatched. Per the germline V gene, CDR1 is SGHDT and CDR2 is YYEEEE. The same data also contributed to another study, on yellow fever vaccine responses in identical twins.

The chain uses TRBV5-6 and TRBJ2-4; 12 bases align to TRBD2. Sequenced input: CD4+ T cells sorted from blood. This sequence was found in a woman aged 18-30 years in good health. CDR3: CASSFLAGGPSAKNIQYF. The CDR3 nucleotides are TGTGCCAGCAGCTTCCTAGCGGGAGGGCCCTCCGCCAAAAACATTCAGTACTTC.